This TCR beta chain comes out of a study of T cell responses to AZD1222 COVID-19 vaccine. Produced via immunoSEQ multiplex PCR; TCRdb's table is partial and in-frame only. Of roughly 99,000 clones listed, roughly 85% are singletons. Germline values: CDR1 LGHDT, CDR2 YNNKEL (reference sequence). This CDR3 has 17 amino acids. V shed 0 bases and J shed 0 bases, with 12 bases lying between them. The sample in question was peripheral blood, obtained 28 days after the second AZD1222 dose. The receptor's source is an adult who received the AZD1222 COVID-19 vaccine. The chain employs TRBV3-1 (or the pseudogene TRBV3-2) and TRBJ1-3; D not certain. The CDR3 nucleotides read TGTGCCAGCAGCCAAGATAGGACGCCAGGCTCTGGAAACACCATATATTTT. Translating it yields CASSQDRTPGSGNTIYF.